Below, 8 T cell receptor beta chains from the same sample are listed, as sequenced in a study of T cell responses to AZD1222 COVID-19 vaccine. Here immunoSEQ multiplex PCR was the method, and the copy in TCRdb shows in-frame clones only, minus some. The sample shows about 140,000 clones, about 92% of them seen only once. The input for sequencing was peripheral blood, taken on day 0 of AZD1222 vaccination. The receptors originated from an adult in good health.

The chain couples TRBV6-5 to TRBJ2-4, with D perhaps TRBD1 or TRBD2 (5 bases each). Trimming took off 6 bases at V and 4 bases at J, with 16 bases between the two ends. This CDR3 is 15 amino acids long. Germline-derived CDR1 and CDR2 are MNHEY and SVGAGI. CDR3 in amino acids: CASSAQGWGKNIQYF. In DNA form, the CDR3 reads TGTGCCAGCAGCGCTCAAGGTTGGGGGAAAAACATTCAGTACTTC.

The chain is built from TRBV25-1 and TRBJ1-2; D unresolved. CDR1 MGHDK and CDR2 SYGVNS come from the germline V gene. This CDR3 contains 11 residues. Trimming removed 7 bases at V and 5 bases at J, with 8 bases between. CDR3 loop: CASTKGYGYTF. The CDR3, as DNA: TGTGCCAGCACCAAAGGTTATGGCTACACCTTC.

This chain connects TRBV6-5 to TRBJ2-7, with 11 bases identical to TRBD2. Germline assignment: CDR1 MNHEY and CDR2 SVGAGI. The CDR3 length is 14 residues. J was trimmed by 4 bases and V by 6 bases; bases with no gene match: 5. CDR3 nucleotides: TGTGCCAGCAGATCCGGGACTAGCGGTTACGAGCAGTACTTC. Amino acids: CASRSGTSGYEQYF.

The V gene is TRBV11-3, the J gene TRBJ2-7; maybe TRBD1 (7 bases). The V gene lost 5 bases and the J gene lost 4 bases, with 12 bases spanning the gap. The CDR3 sequence is 13 residues long. Germline V gene sequence: CDR1 SGHNT, CDR2 YENEEA. CDR3 coding DNA: TGTGCCAGCAGCGCGGGACAGAATTACGAGCAGTACTTC. It translates to CASSAGQNYEQYF.

The J gene is TRBJ2-1, the V gene TRBV5-1; TRBD2 matches 8 bases. The CDR3 loop spans 14 amino acids. Trimming cost V 6 bases and J 5 bases; bases outside gene matches: 7. Looked up from germline, CDR1 is SGHRS and CDR2 is YFSETQ. CDR3 region: CASTLTSGHNEQFF. CDR3 DNA: TGCGCCAGCACGCTTACTAGCGGACACAATGAGCAGTTCTTC.

This chain uses TRBV2 with TRBJ2-7, with 7 bases aligning to TRBD1. The CDR3 is 13 residues long. Germline trimming cut 7 bases from V and 2 bases from J; bases unmatched to any gene: 5. Germline V gives CDR1 SNHLY, CDR2 FYNNEI. CDR3 in DNA: TGTGCCAGCAATCGAGGGGGCGCCTACGAGCAGTACTTC. It encodes CASNRGGAYEQYF. The entire variable domain, with the rest obtained from reference TRBV2 and TRBJ2-7, is as follows: EPEVTQTPSHQVTQMGQEVILRCVPISNHLYFYWYRQILGQKVEFLVSFYNNEISEKSEIFDDQFSVERPDGSNFTLKIRSTKLEDSAMYFCASNRGGAYEQYFGPGTRLTVT.

V and J are TRBV5-1 and TRBJ2-7; maybe TRBD2 (6 bases). This CDR3 is 15 amino acids long. The germline V gene encodes CDR1 SGHRS and CDR2 YFSETQ. Between the trimmed V and J ends, which lost 4 bases and 0 bases, there was a span of 14 bases. Here the CDR3 reads CASSVRGTASYEQYF. The CDR3 DNA sequence: TGCGCCAGCAGCGTCAGAGGGACTGCCTCCTACGAGCAGTACTTC.

The chain carries TRBV28 and TRBJ2-7; 10 bases line up with TRBD1. The CDR3 runs 16 residues. The junction had 18 bases not matched to a gene; V was cut back by 5 bases and J by 11 bases. The V gene's germline CDR1 is MDHEN and CDR2 SYDVKM. The CDR3 DNA follows: TGTGCCAGCAGTCCCCTCCCCGGGACAGGGGCCGTAATGGAGTACTTC. It yields the protein CASSPLPGTGAVMEYF.